Shown below are 29 T cell receptor beta chains from a single sample sequenced in a study of shared clonotypes between healthy human individuals (dated by TCRdb to 2018 to 2021). The protocol used for the library was the immunoSEQ multiplex PCR assay. Here the immuneACCESS table is served through TCRdb, limited to in-frame sequences with V and J called. Missing clones are a known gap in these copies; in checked studies unresolved V genes cover under half, and the rest lacks a known reason. The sample table contains more than 2,000,000 clones; only one count was recorded for around nine tenths of them. Roughly 0.14% of the sample is in the top ten clones. The sample comprised naive CD4+ T cells sorted from blood. The sample's cell subset or site, from its label and the paper: CD45RA+ positively selected. These receptors came from a man younger than 35 in good health.

Comments on this clone: A read error may account for a junction end that differs from germline. The V call is TRBV5-8, the J call TRBJ2-2; 7 bases match TRBD1. The CDR3 runs to 17 residues. CDR1 is SGHTS, CDR2 YDEGEE, per germline. The CDR3 sequence is CASRLVPGTVNTGELFF. The CDR3 DNA is TGTGCCAGCCGCTTGGTACCCGGGACAGTAAACACCGGGGAGCTGTTTTTT.

The V call is TRBV29-1, the J call TRBJ1-2, with 7 nucleotides matching TRBD1. Germline V gene sequence: CDR1 SQVTM, CDR2 ANQGSEA. The CDR3 totals 11 residues. V shed 6 bases and J 4 bases; nucleotides not matched to a gene: 2. This chain's CDR3 is CSVDRVYGYTF. CDR3 sequence (DNA): TGCAGCGTAGACAGGGTCTATGGCTACACCTTC.

This rearrangement joins TRBV27 to TRBJ1-2, with D maybe TRBD1 (5 bases). Trimming removed 6 bases at V and 9 bases at J, with 17 bases between. Per the germline V gene, CDR1 is MNHEY and CDR2 is SMNVEV (reference sequence). The CDR3 sequence is 13 residues long. As DNA, the CDR3 is TGTGCCAGCAGAACGCCCGGGACCCCACGCTACACCTTC. Amino acids: CASRTPGTPRYTF.

The rearrangement joins TRBV30 to TRBJ1-5; 7 positions agree with TRBD1. J was trimmed by 4 bases and V by 5 bases; bases with no gene match: 5. The CDR3 sequence is 13 residues long. The germline gives CDR1 GTSNPN, CDR2 SVGIG (reference sequence). CDR3 in amino acids: CAWGQAENQPQHF. The CDR3 nucleotides read TGTGCCTGGGGACAGGCCGAAAATCAGCCCCAGCATTTT.

As to this clone: This specimen includes other DNA sequences encoding the same CDR3. The chain combines TRBV19 with TRBJ1-1; no reliable D call. Germline CDR1 and CDR2: LNHDA and SQIVND (reference sequence). Trimming took 2 bases from V and 0 from J, leaving 7 bases between them. CDR3 length: 14 residues. CDR3 nucleotide sequence: TGTGCCAGTAGTATAAACACGTTGAACACTGAAGCTTTCTTT. Translating gives CASSINTLNTEAFF.

About this clone itself: The same CDR3 also results from other DNA sequences found in this sample. This sequence joins TRBV4-1 and TRBJ1-1; D unresolved. The CDR3 consists of 15 residues. The V and J ends lost 0 bases and 5 bases respectively, with 13 bases between them. Looked up from germline, CDR1 is MGHRA and CDR2 is YSYEKL. The CDR3 nucleotides are TGCGCCAGCAGCCAAGACCGGACGGGAGGGACTGAAGCTTTCTTT. Translation gives CASSQDRTGGTEAFF.

This clone was seen more than once but under ten times. This chain connects TRBV29-1 to TRBJ1-1; D is undetermined. Per the germline V gene, CDR1 is SQVTM and CDR2 is ANQGSEA. There are 14 residues in the CDR3. V was shortened by 5 bases and J by 1 base, with 14 bases between the two germline ends. The CDR3 bases are TGCAGCGTTCAGTCTAAGCTCTCGAACACTGAAGCTTTCTTT. Encoded protein: CSVQSKLSNTEAFF.

This clone was observed once. This chain links TRBV19 with TRBJ2-7; 13 nucleotides align to TRBD2. CDR3 length equals 16 residues. Germline V gene data show CDR1 as LNHDA and CDR2 as SQIVND (reference sequence). V dropped 5 bases and J dropped 2; count of bases not matched to a gene: 6. The CDR3 DNA reads as TGTGCCAGTAGTCTAACCGGGACTAGCGGGGCCTACGAGCAGTACTTC. As protein: CASSLTGTSGAYEQYF.

The chain carries TRBV27 and TRBJ2-5; D may be TRBD1 (5 bases). Per the germline V gene, CDR1 is MNHEY and CDR2 is SMNVEV (reference sequence). V lost 0 bases and J 5 bases, leaving 13 bases between the germline ends. The CDR3 has 15 residues. The chain's CDR3 is CASSLSLGARETQYF. The CDR3 DNA reads TGTGCCAGCAGTTTATCGTTAGGGGCGCGTGAGACCCAGTACTTC.

The chain recombines TRBV7-2 with TRBJ2-5, with D tentatively TRBD2 (5 bases). CDR1 SGHTA and CDR2 FQGNSA come from the germline V gene. The CDR3 runs 14 residues. V dropped 2 bases and J dropped 6 bases, with 13 bases sitting between them. The CDR3 region has the DNA TGTGCCAGCAGCTTAATCTACGGGAAACAGACCCAGTACTTC. Encoded protein: CASSLIYGKQTQYF.

The chain combines TRBV7-2 with TRBJ2-5; 7 nucleotides line up with TRBD2. The tail of the sequence fits TRBJ2-7 better, so the J call may be wrong. The CDR3 is 15 residues long. Germline V gives CDR1 SGHTA, CDR2 FQGNSA. CDR3 in DNA: TGTGCCAGCAGCTTAGTTGGCGGGAGCTCCTACGAGCAGTACTTC. Its protein product is CASSLVGGSSYEQYF.

To note about this clone: The identical CDR3 is also encoded by other nucleotide sequences in the sample. The chain carries TRBV7-2 and TRBJ1-4; D gene ambiguous. Trimming left V 5 bases short and J 8 bases short, with 9 bases between. CDR1 and CDR2 (germline): SGHTA, FQGNSA. The CDR3 runs 12 residues. CDR3 sequence (DNA): TGTGCCAGCAGCCTGGATCGCGAAAAACTGTTTTTT. Protein product: CASSLDREKLFF.

There are many counts of this clone. The genes are TRBV4-1 and TRBJ1-3; unclear D gene. The germline V gene encodes CDR1 MGHRA and CDR2 YSYEKL. The ends were cut back, 3 bases at V and 0 bases at J, with 6 bases in the middle. The CDR3 covers 14 residues. The chain's CDR3 is CASSHIPSGNTIYF. DNA for the CDR3: TGCGCCAGCAGCCACATTCCCTCTGGAAACACCATATATTTT.

The rearrangement joins TRBV2 to TRBJ1-2, with D possibly matching TRBD1 (6 bases). Germline V gene data show CDR1 as SNHLY and CDR2 as FYNNEI. Trimming removed 9 bases from V and 2 bases from J, with 16 bases in between. The CDR3 spans 14 residues. The CDR3 nucleotides are TGTGCCAGTGGGGGGCTAAAGCAGAACTATGGCTACACCTTC. As protein: CASGGLKQNYGYTF.

Concerning this clone: The same CDR3 can be traced to other DNA sequences in this sample. V gene TRBV19 combines with J gene TRBJ2-7; TRBD1 agrees at 8 bases. Trimming removed 0 bases from V and 3 bases from J; junction bases left unmatched: 1. Germline CDR1 reads LNHDA; CDR2 reads SQIVND (reference sequence). CDR3 length: 14 amino acids. The CDR3 sequence is CASSIEQGGYEQYF. The CDR3 bases are TGTGCCAGTAGTATAGAACAGGGGGGCTACGAGCAGTACTTC.

This chain connects TRBV7-2 to TRBJ2-7; TRBD2 agrees at 13 bases. The CDR3 totals 16 residues. From germline, CDR1 is SGHTA and CDR2 FQGNSA. The V and J ends lost 0 bases and 5 bases, in that order; junction bases with no gene match: 4. Here the CDR3 DNA reads TGTGCCAGCAGCTTAGCCGGGACTAGCGGGACCCACGAGCAGTACTTC. Translated, it gives CASSLAGTSGTHEQYF.

V is TRBV29-1 and J is TRBJ1-2; 8 nucleotides line up with TRBD1. Germline CDR1 SQVTM, CDR2 ANQGSEA. The CDR3 loop spans 14 amino acids. The trim removed 2 bases at V and 2 bases at J, leaving 4 bases unmatched. The CDR3 DNA reads TGCAGCGTTGAATCCAGGGGGCGCAACTATGGCTACACCTTC. Translation gives CSVESRGRNYGYTF. Full variable domain (remainder filled in from reference TRBV29-1 and TRBJ1-2): SAVISQKPSRDICQRGTSLTIQCQVDSQVTMMFWYRQQPGQSLTLIATANQGSEATYESGFVIDKFPISRPNLTFSTLTVSNMSPEDSSIYLCSVESRGRNYGYTFGSGTRLTVV.

This chain links TRBV30 with TRBJ1-2, with D maybe TRBD1 (6 bases). V dropped 0 bases and J dropped 4 bases, with 18 bases sitting between them. The CDR3 has 16 residues. Germline V lookup: CDR1 GTSNPN, CDR2 SVGIG (reference sequence). For the CDR3, the DNA is TGTGCCTGGAGTGTCAGCGGTTTGGGGGCAGGCTATGGCTACACCTTC. This encodes CAWSVSGLGAGYGYTF.

The gene calls are TRBV7-9 and TRBJ2-2, with D maybe TRBD2 (5 bases). Trimming cost V 3 bases and J 10 bases, with 15 bases left between them. The CDR3 covers 14 residues. The V gene's germline CDR1 is SEHNR and CDR2 FQNEAQ (reference sequence). As DNA, the CDR3 is TGTGCCAGCAGCTTTGGAGGAGTTTACGAGGAGCTGTTTTTT. This sequence encodes CASSFGGVYEELFF. The full variable domain, in which reference TRBV7-9 and TRBJ2-2 provide the parts outside the CDR3, is DTGVSQNPRHKITKRGQNVTFRCDPISEHNRLYWYRQTLGQGPEFLTYFQNEAQLEKSRLLSDRFSAERPKGSFSTLEIQRTEQGDSAMYLCASSFGGVYEELFFGEGSRLTVL.

The chain uses TRBV6-1 and TRBJ2-7, with 12 bases identical to TRBD1. The CDR3 is made up of 14 amino acids. V shed 8 bases and J 5 bases; nucleotides not matched to a gene: 7. The V gene's germline CDR1 is MNHNS and CDR2 SASEGT. CDR3 sequence (DNA): TGTGCCAGCGGGACAGGGGGCGGTTTCCACGAGCAGTACTTC. As protein: CASGTGGGFHEQYF.

V is TRBV5-4 and J is TRBJ1-2, with D maybe TRBD1 (6 bases). Germline assignment: CDR1 SGHNT and CDR2 YYREEE (reference sequence). CDR3 length: 13 residues. With 2 bases removed from V and 3 bases from J, the gap between germline ends came to 8 bases. The CDR3 DNA is TGTGCCAGCAGCTTTAGGACAGACTATGGCTACACCTTC. Its translation is CASSFRTDYGYTF. Using reference TRBV5-4 and TRBJ1-2 for the parts outside the CDR3, the full variable domain is ETGVTQSPTHLIKTRGQQVTLRCSSQSGHNTVSWYQQALGQGPQFIFQYYREEENGRGNFPPRFSGLQFPNYSSELNVNALELDDSALYLCASSFRTDYGYTFGSGTRLTVV.

The chain combines TRBV19 with TRBJ1-4; no clear D gene. CDR3 length: 14 residues. The V and J ends lost 7 bases and 2 bases respectively, with 11 bases between them. CDR1 and CDR2 (germline): LNHDA, SQIVND (reference sequence). The CDR3 loop reads CASNKDLTNEKLFF. The CDR3 bases are TGTGCCAGTAACAAGGATCTCACTAATGAAAAACTGTTTTTT. Variable domain in full (rest from reference TRBV19 and TRBJ1-4): DGGITQSPKYLFRKEGQNVTLSCEQNLNHDAMYWYRQDPGQGLRLIYYSQIVNDFQKGDIAEGYSVSREKKESFPLTVTSAQKNPTAFYLCASNKDLTNEKLFFGSGTQLSVL.

This chain uses TRBV2 with TRBJ2-7; tentative D call: TRBD1 (5 bases). Trimming cost V 1 base and J 8 bases, with 18 bases left between them. CDR3 size: 15 residues. The germline gives CDR1 SNHLY, CDR2 FYNNEI. CDR3 in amino acids: CASSEVNARVGQQYF. The CDR3 DNA is TGTGCCAGCAGTGAAGTAAACGCCAGGGTGGGCCAGCAGTACTTC.

As concerns this clone: Different DNA sequences within this sample yield the same CDR3. This sequence joins TRBV7-2 and TRBJ2-5, with D possibly called TRBD1 or TRBD2 (5 bases each). Trimming left V 5 bases short and J 5 bases short, with 18 bases between. The CDR3 extends over 15 amino acids. In germline, CDR1 is SGHTA, CDR2 FQGNSA. The CDR3 nucleotides are TGTGCCAGCAGCCTAGGACGGGGCCGTGGGGAGACCCAGTACTTC. Amino acid sequence: CASSLGRGRGETQYF.

V gene TRBV2 combines with J gene TRBJ2-7; D unresolved. The germline CDR1 and CDR2 sequences are SNHLY and FYNNEI. The CDR3 runs to 12 residues. Trimming left V 6 bases short and J 0 bases short, with 6 bases between. CDR3 sequence reads: CASSYPSYEQYF. DNA for the CDR3: TGTGCCAGCAGCTACCCCTCCTACGAGCAGTACTTC. The full variable domain, its missing parts supplied by reference TRBV2 and TRBJ2-7, is EPEVTQTPSHQVTQMGQEVILRCVPISNHLYFYWYRQILGQKVEFLVSFYNNEISEKSEIFDDQFSVERPDGSNFTLKIRSTKLEDSAMYFCASSYPSYEQYFGPGTRLTVT.

J is TRBJ2-7 and V is TRBV5-8; 11 positions match TRBD1. The CDR3 has 15 residues. Per germline, CDR1 SGHTS and CDR2 YDEGEE. After removal of 3 bases from V and 6 bases from J, the junction contained 8 bases not matched to a gene. DNA for the CDR3: TGTGCCAGCAGCTACGCGGACAGGGGGCGGGTCGAGCAGTACTTC. Translated: CASSYADRGRVEQYF.

The rearrangement uses TRBV30 and TRBJ2-1; D gene unclear. V was shortened by 0 bases and J by 15 bases, with 18 bases between the two germline ends. CDR1 and CDR2 (germline): GTSNPN, SVGIG (reference sequence). This CDR3 spans 13 amino acids. CDR3 region: CAWSVQAGIPMFF. The DNA of the CDR3 is TGTGCCTGGAGTGTACAAGCCGGTATTCCTATGTTCTTC.

Comments on this clone: Other nucleotide sequences from this sample produce the same CDR3. The rearrangement uses TRBV2 and TRBJ2-5; D call uncertain. CDR3 length: 13 residues. Trimming removed 4 bases from V and 2 bases from J, with 8 bases in between. Germline V lookup: CDR1 SNHLY, CDR2 FYNNEI. The CDR3 region has the DNA TGTGCCAGCAGTGTACGGCGGCAAGAGACCCAGTACTTC. Translated, it gives CASSVRRQETQYF. Supplemented by reference TRBV2 and TRBJ2-5, the full variable domain reads EPEVTQTPSHQVTQMGQEVILRCVPISNHLYFYWYRQILGQKVEFLVSFYNNEISEKSEIFDDQFSVERPDGSNFTLKIRSTKLEDSAMYFCASSVRRQETQYFGPGTRLLVL.

The chain recombines TRBV5-4 with TRBJ2-5; D possibly corresponds to TRBD2 (6 bases). Between the trimmed V and J ends, which lost 3 bases and 2 bases, there was a span of 11 bases. Per germline, CDR1 SGHNT and CDR2 YYREEE (reference sequence). This CDR3 spans 14 amino acids. The CDR3 protein is CASSSGGSQETQYF. CDR3 nucleotide sequence: TGTGCCAGCAGCTCCGGGGGAAGTCAAGAGACCCAGTACTTC.